These T cell receptor beta chains were read from a single sample in a study of OX40 agonist ivuxolimab in advanced cancers. Sequencing used immunoSEQ multiplex PCR; TCRdb keeps in-frame clones, though not all of them. The sample records about 58,000 clones, about 90% being singletons. This specimen was CD4+ or CD8+ T cells sorted from blood, taken in a trial of the OX40 agonist ivuxolimab. The receptors shown here come from an adult with an advanced solid tumor such as melanoma, head and neck, liver or kidney cancer. CDR3s include the opening cysteine and the closing phenylalanine or tryptophan. D genes are given only for firm matches. Only part of the rows carry a size: once, few, many, or a class if the clone is expanded.

.,TRBV6-1,.,TRBJ1-2,CASSEALTSRGDGYTF,TGTGCCAGCAGTGAAGCGCTTACCTCCCGGGGTGATGGCTACACCTTC
.,TRBV5-1,TRBD1,TRBJ2-2,CASRDREAGELFF,TGCGCCAGCAGGGACAGGGAAGCCGGGGAGCTGTTTTTT
.,TRBV5-4,.,TRBJ1-1,CASSLAAAPLGEAFF,TGTGCCAGCAGCTTGGCAGCGGCCCCACTGGGTGAAGCTTTCTTT
.,TRBV14,TRBD2,TRBJ2-1,CASSQVRGLAGASGRSGYNEQFF,TGTGCCAGCAGCCAAGTCCGGGGACTGGCGGGGGCTAGCGGGAGATCCGGGTACAATGAGCAGTTCTTC
.,TRBV5-4,.,TRBJ2-1,CASSLDTALNNEQFF,TGTGCCAGCAGCTTGGATACAGCTTTGAACAATGAGCAGTTCTTC
.,TRBV30,.,TRBJ2-3,CAWSPIWGVSTDTQYF,TGTGCCTGGAGCCCCATATGGGGGGTCAGCACAGATACGCAGTATTTT
.,TRBV28,TRBD1,TRBJ1-5,CASSLTTGVSQPQHF,TGTGCCAGCAGTCTCACGACAGGGGTGAGTCAGCCCCAGCATTTT
.,TRBV19,.,TRBJ1-3,CASSIEKAASGNTIYF,TGTGCCAGTAGTATAGAAAAGGCAGCCTCTGGAAACACCATATATTTT
.,TRBV5-4,TRBD1,TRBJ1-2,CASSLQGADGYTF,TGTGCCAGCAGCCTTCAGGGGGCAGATGGCTACACCTTC
.,TRBV15,TRBD1,TRBJ2-7,CATSREPDRFYEQYF,TGTGCCACCAGCAGAGAGCCGGACAGGTTCTACGAGCAGTACTTC
few,TRBV20-1,.,TRBJ1-1,CSASMNTEAFF,TGCAGTGCTAGCATGAACACTGAAGCTTTCTTT
.,TRBV13,.,TRBJ2-3,CASRLLGRSTDTQYF,TGTGCCAGCAGACTACTAGGGCGGTCCACAGATACGCAGTATTTT
few,TRBV28,.,TRBJ2-7,CASSSGLILGEQYF,TGTGCCAGCAGCAGTGGGCTAATTTTGGGCGAGCAGTACTTC
.,TRBV19,.,TRBJ1-3,CASTLQPSGNTIYF,TGTGCCAGTACCCTACAACCCTCTGGAAACACCATATATTTT
few,TRBV19,TRBD1,TRBJ1-2,CASSIGTGFDGYTF,TGTGCCAGTAGTATCGGGACAGGGTTTGATGGCTACACCTTC
.,TRBV7-2,TRBD1,TRBJ1-6,CASSLNGQGSSPLHF,TGTGCCAGCAGCTTAAATGGACAGGGTTCTTCACCCCTCCACTTT
.,TRBV27,.,TRBJ2-3,CASSLFGISTQYF,TGTGCCAGCAGTTTATTTGGGATTAGTACGCAGTATTTT
.,TRBV7-8,TRBD2,TRBJ2-1,CASSLRLAGVNEQFF,TGTGCCAGCAGCTTAAGGCTAGCGGGAGTCAATGAGCAGTTCTTC
.,TRBV6-1,TRBD2,TRBJ2-7,CASSEMPSGNYEQYF,TGTGCCAGCAGTGAAATGCCTAGCGGGAACTACGAGCAGTACTTC
.,TRBV5-6,TRBD1,TRBJ2-7,CASSRGQEELRQYF,TGTGCCAGCAGCCGAGGACAGGAGGAACTACGGCAGTACTTC
.,TRBV2,.,TRBJ1-1,CASTRGRETEAFF,TGTGCCAGCACCCGGGGCAGGGAGACTGAAGCTTTCTTT
.,TRBV5-6,.,TRBJ2-5,CASSLAGEEVGETQYF,TGTGCCAGCAGCTTGGCCGGGGAGGAGGTGGGAGAGACCCAGTACTTC
.,TRBV19,.,TRBJ1-5,CASSIDIGFANQPQHF,TGTGCCAGTAGTATAGATATAGGGTTTGCCAATCAGCCCCAGCATTTT
.,TRBV9,.,TRBJ2-2,CASSVGLGAQNTGELFF,TGTGCCAGCAGCGTTGGTTTGGGGGCACAGAACACCGGGGAGCTGTTTTTT
.,TRBV28,.,TRBJ2-1,CASSLGSEIYNEQFF,TGTGCCAGCAGTTTAGGGAGTGAAATCTACAATGAGCAGTTCTTC
few,TRBV6-6,TRBD1,TRBJ2-7,CASIKQGNPYEQYF,TGTGCCAGCATTAAACAGGGGAACCCCTACGAGCAGTACTTC
.,TRBV9,TRBD2,TRBJ2-1,CASSVEASGSLYNEQFF,TGTGCCAGCAGCGTAGAGGCTAGCGGGAGCTTGTACAATGAGCAGTTCTTC
.,TRBV30,.,TRBJ1-2,CAWSVFPPRINYGYTF,TGTGCCTGGAGTGTATTCCCCCCCAGAATTAACTATGGCTACACCTTC
.,TRBV28,TRBD1,TRBJ2-7,CASSGGQGMTEQYF,TGTGCCAGCAGTGGGGGACAGGGAATGACCGAGCAGTACTTC
.,TRBV7-3,.,TRBJ2-2,CASSSRDTGELFF,TGTGCCAGCAGCTCCCGAGATACCGGGGAGCTGTTTTTT
few,TRBV11-2,.,TRBJ2-7,CASGPGSYSVPYEQYF,TGTGCCAGCGGACCGGGATCCTACTCCGTTCCCTACGAGCAGTACTTC
.,TRBV11-3,.,TRBJ1-2,CASSSTRSYGYTF,TGTGCCAGCAGCTCGACACGAAGCTATGGCTACACCTTC
.,TRBV10-3,TRBD1,TRBJ1-1,CATNLKGTDDTEAFF,TGTGCCACTAATTTAAAAGGGACAGACGACACTGAAGCTTTCTTT
.,TRBV6-1,.,TRBJ1-5,CASSVGGGSQPQHF,TGTGCCAGCAGTGTAGGCGGGGGGTCTCAGCCCCAGCATTTT
.,TRBV2,TRBD2,TRBJ2-7,CASSLRERSYEQYF,TGTGCCAGCAGTCTGCGGGAGCGCTCCTACGAGCAGTACTTC
.,TRBV28,.,TRBJ2-4,CASNSPAGKNIQYF,TGTGCCAGCAATAGCCCGGCGGGCAAAAACATTCAGTACTTC
.,TRBV18,TRBD1,TRBJ1-1,CASSPPAGGVNTEAFF,TGTGCCAGCTCACCACCGGCAGGGGGCGTGAACACTGAAGCTTTCTTT
.,TRBV4-2,.,TRBJ2-3,CASSQERKDYTQYF,TGTGCCAGCAGCCAAGAAAGAAAGGATTATACGCAGTATTTT
once,TRBV27,TRBD1,TRBJ2-1,CASSLSRQGYNEQFF,TGTGCCAGCAGTTTATCGCGACAGGGTTACAATGAGCAGTTCTTC
.,TRBV6-5,.,TRBJ1-5,CASSYSNSQPQHF,TGTGCCAGCAGTTACTCGAACAGTCAGCCCCAGCATTTT
.,TRBV5-4,.,TRBJ2-2,CASSLGQGSGELFF,TGTGCCAGCAGCTTGGGTCAGGGAAGCGGGGAGCTGTTTTTT
.,TRBV28,.,TRBJ1-1,CASSLSGTEAFF,TGTGCCAGCAGTTTATCCGGGACTGAAGCTTTCTTT
.,TRBV7-9,TRBD1,TRBJ2-6,CASSSWTGVLGANVLTF,TGTGCCAGCAGCTCGTGGACAGGGGTTCTTGGGGCCAACGTCCTGACTTTC
.,TRBV18,.,TRBJ2-1,CASSGPSGRTYNEQFF,TGTGCCAGCTCAGGGCCCTCCGGCAGGACCTACAATGAGCAGTTCTTC
.,TRBV11-1,TRBD2,TRBJ2-5,CASSPGRGGETQYF,TGTGCCAGCAGCCCGGGGAGGGGAGGTGAGACCCAGTACTTC
.,TRBV6-6,.,TRBJ1-1,CASSPGWTNTEAFF,TGTGCCAGCAGCCCCGGGTGGACCAACACTGAAGCTTTCTTT
.,TRBV12-2,.,TRBJ2-3,CASRSGPLYGTQYF,TGTGCAAGTCGCTCTGGACCATTGTACGGTACGCAGTATTTT
.,TRBV6-5,.,TRBJ2-1,CASSYLNEQFF,TGTGCCAGCAGTTACCTAAATGAGCAGTTCTTC